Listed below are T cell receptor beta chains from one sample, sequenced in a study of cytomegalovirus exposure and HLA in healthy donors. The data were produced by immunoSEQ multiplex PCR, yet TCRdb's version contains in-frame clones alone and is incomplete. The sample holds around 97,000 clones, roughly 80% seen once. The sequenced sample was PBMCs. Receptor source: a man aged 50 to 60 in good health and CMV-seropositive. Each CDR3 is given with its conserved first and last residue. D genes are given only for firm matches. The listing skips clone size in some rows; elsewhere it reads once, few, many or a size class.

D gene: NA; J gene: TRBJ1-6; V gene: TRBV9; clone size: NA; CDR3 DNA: TGTGCCAGCAGCAGCAAGGAGGGAGCGGGTTCACCCCTCCACTTT; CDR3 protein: CASSSKEGAGSPLHF
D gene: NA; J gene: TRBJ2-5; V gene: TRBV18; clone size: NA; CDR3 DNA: TGTGCCAGCTCACTACAGGAGGGGGAGACCCAGTACTTC; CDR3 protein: CASSLQEGETQYF
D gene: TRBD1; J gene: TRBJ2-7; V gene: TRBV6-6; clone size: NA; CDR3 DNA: TGTGCCAGCAGTTACTTAATAACAGGGGGACCTAACGAGCAGTACTTC; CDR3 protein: CASSYLITGGPNEQYF
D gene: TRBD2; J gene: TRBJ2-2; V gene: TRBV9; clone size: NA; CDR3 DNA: TGTGCCAGCAGCACCCTAAGCGGGAGGGCCTTAAACACCGGGGAGCTGTTTTTT; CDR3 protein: CASSTLSGRALNTGELFF
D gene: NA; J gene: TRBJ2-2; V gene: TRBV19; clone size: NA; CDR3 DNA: TGTGCCAGTAGTATAGTAGGTCAGGGCCTCACCGGGGAGCTGTTTTTT; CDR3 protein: CASSIVGQGLTGELFF
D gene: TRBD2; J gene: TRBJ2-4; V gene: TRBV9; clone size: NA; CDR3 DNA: TGTGCCAGCAGCGAGGGGTGGGAGCGGGACTACATTCAGTACTTC; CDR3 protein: CASSEGWERDYIQYF
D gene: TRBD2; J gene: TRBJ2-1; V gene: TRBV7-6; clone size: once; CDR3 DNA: TGTGCCAGCAGCTTAGCGTTTAGCGGGAGATCGAATGAGCAGTTCTTC; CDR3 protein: CASSLAFSGRSNEQFF
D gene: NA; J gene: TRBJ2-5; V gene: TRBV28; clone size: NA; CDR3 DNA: TGTGCCAGCAGTTTATGGGACAGCCAAGAGACCCAGTACTTC; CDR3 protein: CASSLWDSQETQYF
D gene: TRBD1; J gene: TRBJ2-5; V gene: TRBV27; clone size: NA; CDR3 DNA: TGTGCCAGCAGTTTTTCCCGCCCAATTCCAATCTTGGGACAGGGGGTGTCCCAGTACTTC; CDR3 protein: CASSFSRPIPILGQGVSQYF
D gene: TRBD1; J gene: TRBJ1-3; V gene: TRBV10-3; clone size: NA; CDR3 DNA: TGTGCCATCAGTGAAGGACAGGGGGTAAACACCATATATTTT; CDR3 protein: CAISEGQGVNTIYF
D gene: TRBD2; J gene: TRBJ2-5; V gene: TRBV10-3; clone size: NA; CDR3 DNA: TGTGCCATCAGCAGACTAGCTCGAGAGACCCAGTACTTC; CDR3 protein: CAISRLARETQYF
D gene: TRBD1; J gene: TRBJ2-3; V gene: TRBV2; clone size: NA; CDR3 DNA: TGTGCCAGCACCAACAGGGGGCTGGCAGATACGCAGTATTTT; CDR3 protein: CASTNRGLADTQYF
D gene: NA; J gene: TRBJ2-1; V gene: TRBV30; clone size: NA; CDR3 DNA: TGTGCCTGGAGTCTTAAGGGCGGGGTGACCTACAATGAGCAGTTCTTC; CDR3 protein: CAWSLKGGVTYNEQFF
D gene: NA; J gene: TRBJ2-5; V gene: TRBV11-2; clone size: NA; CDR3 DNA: TGTGCCACCACGTTTCGCCTGGGGGGGGCGCGGGAGCAGTACTTC; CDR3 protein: CATTFRLGGAREQYF
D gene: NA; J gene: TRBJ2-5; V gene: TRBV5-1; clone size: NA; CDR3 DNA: TGCGCCAGCAGCTTGGCGGAGGGCCCCCAGTACTTC; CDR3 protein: CASSLAEGPQYF
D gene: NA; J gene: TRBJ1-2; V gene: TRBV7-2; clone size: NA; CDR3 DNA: TGTGCCAGCAGCCTTAATGCGGATTTTAACTATGGCTACACCTTC; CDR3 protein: CASSLNADFNYGYTF
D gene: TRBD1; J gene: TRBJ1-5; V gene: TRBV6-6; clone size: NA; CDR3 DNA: TGTGCCAGCAGTTACCCACAGGGGGCTCGGGAGCCCCAGCATTTT; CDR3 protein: CASSYPQGAREPQHF
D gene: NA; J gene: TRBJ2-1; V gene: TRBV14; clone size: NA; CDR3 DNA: TGTGCCAGCAGCCAAGTACGGGCAGGGTGGGGCAATGAGCAGTTCTTC; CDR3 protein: CASSQVRAGWGNEQFF
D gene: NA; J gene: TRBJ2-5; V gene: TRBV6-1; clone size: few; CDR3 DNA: TGTGCCCTCAAAGTAAGGGGGTATTTTGAGACCCAGTACTTC; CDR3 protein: CALKVRGYFETQYF
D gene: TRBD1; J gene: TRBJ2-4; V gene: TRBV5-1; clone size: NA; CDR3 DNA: TGCGCCAGCAGCTTGGTGGGGACAGGGACAGACATTCAGTACTTC; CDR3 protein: CASSLVGTGTDIQYF
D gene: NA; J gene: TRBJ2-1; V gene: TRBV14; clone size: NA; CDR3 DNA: TGTGCCAGCAGCACGGACTATGCTTGGGAGCAGTTCTTC; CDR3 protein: CASSTDYAWEQFF
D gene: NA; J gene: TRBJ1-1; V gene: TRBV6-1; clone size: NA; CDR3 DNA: TGTGCCAGCAGTGAAGTTATAACAGGGTGGAACACTGAAGCTTTCTTT; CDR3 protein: CASSEVITGWNTEAFF
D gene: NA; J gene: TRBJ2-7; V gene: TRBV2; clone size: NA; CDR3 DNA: TGTGCCAGCACCCCGGACTTCAACCCCTCCTACGAGCAGTACTTC; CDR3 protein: CASTPDFNPSYEQYF
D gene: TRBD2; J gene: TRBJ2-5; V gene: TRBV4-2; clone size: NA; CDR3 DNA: TGTGCCAGCAGCCAAGGACTAGCGGGCCCCTTGGGGGGAGAGACCCAGTACTTC; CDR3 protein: CASSQGLAGPLGGETQYF
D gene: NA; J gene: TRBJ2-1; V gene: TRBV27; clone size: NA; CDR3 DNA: TGTGCCAGCAGTTACACTAGCCTCGGAAATGAGCAGTTCTTC; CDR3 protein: CASSYTSLGNEQFF
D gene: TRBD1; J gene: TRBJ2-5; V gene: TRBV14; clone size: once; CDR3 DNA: TGTGCCAGCAGCCAAGGGACAGGGTCAGAGACCCAGTACTTC; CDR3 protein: CASSQGTGSETQYF
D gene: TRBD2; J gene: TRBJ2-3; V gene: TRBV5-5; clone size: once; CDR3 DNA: TGTGCCAGCAGGGGTACTAGCGGGGTTGTAGATACGCAGTATTTT; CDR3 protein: CASRGTSGVVDTQYF
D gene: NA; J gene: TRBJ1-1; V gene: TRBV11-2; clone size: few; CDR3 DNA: TGTGCCAGCAGCCTAATGCTCAGAGAGGACACTGAAGCTTTCTTT; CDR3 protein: CASSLMLREDTEAFF
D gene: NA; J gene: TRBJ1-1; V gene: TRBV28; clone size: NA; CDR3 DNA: TGTGCCAGCAGTTCCGGGAGGGGGGGGATGAACACTGAAGCTTTCTTT; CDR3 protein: CASSSGRGGMNTEAFF
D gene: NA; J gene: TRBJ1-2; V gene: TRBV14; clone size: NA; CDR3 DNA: TGTGCCAGCAGCCAAGAACCAGCGTCTGGCTACACCTTC; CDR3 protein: CASSQEPASGYTF
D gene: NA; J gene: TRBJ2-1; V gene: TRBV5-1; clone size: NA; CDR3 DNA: TGCGCCAGCAGCCCTGGACAGAGCTCCTACAATGAGCAGTTCTTC; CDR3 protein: CASSPGQSSYNEQFF
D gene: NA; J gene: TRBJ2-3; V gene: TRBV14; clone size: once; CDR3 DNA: TGTGCCAGCAGCCAGGCCCTTCTGCATACGCAGTATTTT; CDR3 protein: CASSQALLHTQYF
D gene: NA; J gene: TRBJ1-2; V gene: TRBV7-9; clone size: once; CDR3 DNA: TGTTCCAGCAGCTTATCGACGGAGTATGGCTACACCTTC; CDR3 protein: CSSSLSTEYGYTF
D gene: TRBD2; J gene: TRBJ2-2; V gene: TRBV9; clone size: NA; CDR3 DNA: TGTGCCAGCAGCGTAGTCCCTAGCGGGAGTGTTATCGGCACCGGGGAGCTGTTTTTT; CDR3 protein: CASSVVPSGSVIGTGELFF
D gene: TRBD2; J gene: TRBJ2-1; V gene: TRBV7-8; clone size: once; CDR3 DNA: TGTGCCAGCAGCTTAGGGTCCCGACTAGCGGGAGGTCTGAATGAGCAGTTCTTC; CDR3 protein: CASSLGSRLAGGLNEQFF
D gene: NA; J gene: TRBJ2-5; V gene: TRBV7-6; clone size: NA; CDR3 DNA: TGTGCCAGCAGCCACCTACAAGAGACCCAGTACTTC; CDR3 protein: CASSHLQETQYF
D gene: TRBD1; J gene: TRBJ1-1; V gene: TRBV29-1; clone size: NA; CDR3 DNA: TGCAGCGGTGACAGGGGGATGAACACTGAAGCTTTCTTT; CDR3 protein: CSGDRGMNTEAFF
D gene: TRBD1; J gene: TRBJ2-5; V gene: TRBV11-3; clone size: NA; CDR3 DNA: TGTGCCAGCAGCTTAAGCCGGGACAGACAAGAGACCCAGTACTTC; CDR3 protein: CASSLSRDRQETQYF
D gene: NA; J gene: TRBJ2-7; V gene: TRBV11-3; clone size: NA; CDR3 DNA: TGTGCCAGCAGCTTAGGGCTAGCGCGCTACGAGCAGTACTTC; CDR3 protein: CASSLGLARYEQYF
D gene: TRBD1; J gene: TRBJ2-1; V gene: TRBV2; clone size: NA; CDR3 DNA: TGTGCCAGCAGAAATACAGGGGTGAATGAGCAGTTCTTC; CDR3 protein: CASRNTGVNEQFF
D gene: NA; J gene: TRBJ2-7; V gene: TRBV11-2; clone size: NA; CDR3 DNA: TGTGCCAGCAGCCCTAGGGGCCTCTCCTACGAGCAGTACTTC; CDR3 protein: CASSPRGLSYEQYF
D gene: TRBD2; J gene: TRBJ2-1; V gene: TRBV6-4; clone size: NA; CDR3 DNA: TGTGCCAGCAGAGGGACTAGCGGGAGTAGTGAGCAGTTCTTC; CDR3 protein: CASRGTSGSSEQFF
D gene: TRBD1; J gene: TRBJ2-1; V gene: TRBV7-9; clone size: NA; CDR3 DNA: TGTGCCAGCAGCTTGAGACAGGGGGCATCCTCCTACAATGAGCAGTTCTTC; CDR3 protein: CASSLRQGASSYNEQFF
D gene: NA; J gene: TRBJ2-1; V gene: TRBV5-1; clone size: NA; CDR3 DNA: TGCGCCAGCAGCCCTGGCGGTGCGAGCTCCTACAATGAGCAGTTCTTC; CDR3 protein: CASSPGGASSYNEQFF
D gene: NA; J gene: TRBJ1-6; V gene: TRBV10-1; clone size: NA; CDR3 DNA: TGCGCCACCGCACCTCGTCAGATGTTTTCACCCCTCCACTTT; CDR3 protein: CATAPRQMFSPLHF
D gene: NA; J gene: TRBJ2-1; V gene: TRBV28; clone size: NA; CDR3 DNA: TGTGCCAGCAGTAAGACTGGCACTTGGGAGCAGTTCTTC; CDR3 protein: CASSKTGTWEQFF
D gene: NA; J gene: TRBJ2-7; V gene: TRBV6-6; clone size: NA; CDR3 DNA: TGTGCCAGCAGTTTTTGGACTAACTACGAGCAGTACTTC; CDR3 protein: CASSFWTNYEQYF
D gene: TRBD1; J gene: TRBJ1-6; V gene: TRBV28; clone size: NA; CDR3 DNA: TGTGCCAGCACCCCGGGACAGGAGAGTAAAGTCCACTTT; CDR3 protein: CASTPGQESKVHF
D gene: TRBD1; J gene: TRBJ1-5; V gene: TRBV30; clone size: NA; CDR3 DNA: TGTGCCTGGAGTGTTAAGGGGGCGCCAACCAATCAGCCCCAGCATTTT; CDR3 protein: CAWSVKGAPTNQPQHF
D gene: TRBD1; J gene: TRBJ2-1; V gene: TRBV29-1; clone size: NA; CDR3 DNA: TGCAGCGTGCCCACGGACAGGGGTGAGCAGTTCTTC; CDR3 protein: CSVPTDRGEQFF
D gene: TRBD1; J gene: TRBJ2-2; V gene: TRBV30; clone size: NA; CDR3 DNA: TGTGCCTGGACCCCAGGGGGCCTCCCCGGGGAGCTGTTTTTT; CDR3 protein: CAWTPGGLPGELFF
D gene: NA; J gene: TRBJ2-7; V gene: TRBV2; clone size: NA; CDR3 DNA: TGTGCCAGCAGGGCGACTAGTTCCTACGAGCAGTACTTC; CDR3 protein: CASRATSSYEQYF